The rows below give T cell receptor beta chains drawn from one sample of a study of T-cell reconstitution after alpha-beta-depleted transplantation in children. TCRdb reprocessed the PCR reads with MiXCR, giving one entry per CDR3 protein. The data show fewer than 250,000 distinct CDR3 sequences, about 15% seen once. Sequencing was performed on PBMCs, mostly from graft donor cells, taken 360 days after TCRalphabeta/CD19-depleted stem cell transplant. Receptor source: a male patient between 2 and 10 years old who had a stem cell transplant for acute lymphoblastic leukemia, so the T cells may come from the graft donor. CDR3s leave out the opening cysteine and the closing phenylalanine or tryptophan. Not every row has a clone size; where given, it reads once, few, many or a size class.

ASSVFQGSYEQY,TRBV7-2,TRBJ2-7,few
SASPSGGEETQY,TRBV20-1,TRBJ2-5,few
ASSPKGDYPYGYT,TRBV27,TRBJ1-2,NA
SASVEVGPDTQY,TRBV20-1,TRBJ2-3,NA
ASSLAGTGRAEQY,TRBV7-2,TRBJ2-7,NA
ASSSSRATNTEAF,TRBV7-8,TRBJ1-1,few
ASSVAPGQAGGQTQY,TRBV9,TRBJ2-5,NA
ASSLASASGGQSSYNEQF,TRBV7-2,TRBJ2-1,NA
ASSPHPSLTGTSYNEQF,TRBV11-1,TRBJ2-1,NA
ASSYPEVAGLQETQY,TRBV6-5,TRBJ2-5,NA
ASSASGGRGNNEQF,TRBV9,TRBJ2-1,NA
ASSYSGTVQQPQH,TRBV6-5,TRBJ1-5,few
SARVSPGFEGEQY,TRBV20-1,TRBJ2-7,NA
ASRPGTAYEQY,TRBV12-3/TRBV12-4,TRBJ2-7,NA
ASSQNWDRGGQPQH,TRBV4-3,TRBJ1-5,many
ASSLGPALAIGEQF,TRBV7-2,TRBJ2-1,few
ASSATGREKLF,TRBV9,TRBJ1-4,NA
ATQGQGRFEQY,TRBV5-4,TRBJ2-7,few
AWSDLAARSSYNEQF,TRBV30,TRBJ2-1,NA
ASSLLEGYEQY,TRBV28,TRBJ2-7,few
ASSLGRYREGSYNEQF,TRBV7-2,TRBJ2-1,few
ASSRGGGTMADTQY,TRBV7-2,TRBJ2-3,NA
ASSPRGEEETQY,TRBV18,TRBJ2-5,NA
ASSFDTNFYEQY,TRBV7-9,TRBJ2-7,few
ASSTTATFEAF,TRBV19,TRBJ1-1,NA
ASSPTRTGAGYEQY,TRBV9,TRBJ2-7,once
ASSLVNTGELF,TRBV5-1,TRBJ2-2,many
ASSFRHLTDTQY,TRBV7-3,TRBJ2-3,NA
ASSLFPGWETQY,TRBV5-1,TRBJ2-5,NA
ASSPTSPGLAGSYEQY,TRBV3-1,TRBJ2-7,few
ASSLVVAGGPVTDTQY,TRBV11-2,TRBJ2-3,once
ASRRDSNYGYT,TRBV7-9,TRBJ1-2,few
ASSYYGQVSGYT,TRBV6-5,TRBJ1-2,NA
ASRQTRANEKLF,TRBV4-2,TRBJ1-4,NA
ASRMADSYNEQF,TRBV5-1,TRBJ2-1,few
ASRADSLEQY,TRBV4-1,TRBJ2-7,NA
ARSGGHETQY,TRBV14,TRBJ2-5,NA
ASSPALTYEQY,TRBV5-1,TRBJ2-7,NA
ASQTIRLAGGLDEQF,TRBV12-3/TRBV12-4,TRBJ2-1,few
ASSPTSGGWEQY,TRBV27,TRBJ2-7,NA
ASSLPFLRAFNEQF,TRBV11-2,TRBJ2-1,NA